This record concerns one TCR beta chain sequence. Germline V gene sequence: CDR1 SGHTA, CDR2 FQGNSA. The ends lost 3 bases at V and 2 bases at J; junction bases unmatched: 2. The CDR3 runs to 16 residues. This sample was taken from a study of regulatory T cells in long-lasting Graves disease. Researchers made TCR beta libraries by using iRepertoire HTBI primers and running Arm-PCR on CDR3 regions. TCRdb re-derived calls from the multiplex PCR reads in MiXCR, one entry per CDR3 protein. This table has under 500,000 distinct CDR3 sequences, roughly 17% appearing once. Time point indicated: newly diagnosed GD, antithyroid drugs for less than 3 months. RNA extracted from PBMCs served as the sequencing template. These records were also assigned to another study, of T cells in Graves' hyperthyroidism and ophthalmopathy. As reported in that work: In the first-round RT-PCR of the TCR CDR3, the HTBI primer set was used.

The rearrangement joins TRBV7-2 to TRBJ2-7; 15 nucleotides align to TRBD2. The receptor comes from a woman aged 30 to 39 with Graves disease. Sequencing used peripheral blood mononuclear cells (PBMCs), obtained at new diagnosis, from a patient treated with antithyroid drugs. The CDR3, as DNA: TGTGCCAGCAGCTTGGGACTAGCGGGAGGCCCCTACGAGCAGTACTTC. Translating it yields CASSLGLAGGPYEQYF.